A single sample gave rise to the 2 T cell receptor beta chains below, sequenced in a study of blood T cells in healthy people across ages. The use of a sample-barcoded 5' primer and a J-beta primer mix characterized a second PCR of roughly 7 to 12 cycles. TCRdb passed the 5' RACE reads through MiXCR, listing each CDR3 protein once. This table holds about 2 million distinct CDR3 sequences, around half found once. Sequences were obtained from blood. Receptor source: a middle-aged woman in good health.

This clonotype was observed a few times. The chain combines TRBV5-1 with TRBJ2-1; TRBD2 aligns across 8 bases. The CDR3 extends over 14 amino acids. CDR1 and CDR2 from the germline V gene are SGHRS and YFSETQ. Trimming at V came to 4 bases and at J to 9 bases, leaving 9 bases not matched to a gene. The CDR3 nucleotides are TGCGCCAGCAGCCCCAGCGGGGGAGGGGGTGAGCAGTTCTTC. This encodes CASSPSGGGGEQFF.

This clonotype was detected a few times. The chain is built from TRBV27 and TRBJ2-3; the D is unclear. The CDR3 spans 13 residues. V dropped 7 bases and J dropped 3 bases, with 11 bases sitting between them. Germline lookup yields CDR1 MNHEY and CDR2 SMNVEV (reference sequence). CDR3 region: CASTHSGTDTQYF. As DNA, the CDR3 is TGTGCCAGCACCCATAGTGGGACAGATACGCAGTATTTT.